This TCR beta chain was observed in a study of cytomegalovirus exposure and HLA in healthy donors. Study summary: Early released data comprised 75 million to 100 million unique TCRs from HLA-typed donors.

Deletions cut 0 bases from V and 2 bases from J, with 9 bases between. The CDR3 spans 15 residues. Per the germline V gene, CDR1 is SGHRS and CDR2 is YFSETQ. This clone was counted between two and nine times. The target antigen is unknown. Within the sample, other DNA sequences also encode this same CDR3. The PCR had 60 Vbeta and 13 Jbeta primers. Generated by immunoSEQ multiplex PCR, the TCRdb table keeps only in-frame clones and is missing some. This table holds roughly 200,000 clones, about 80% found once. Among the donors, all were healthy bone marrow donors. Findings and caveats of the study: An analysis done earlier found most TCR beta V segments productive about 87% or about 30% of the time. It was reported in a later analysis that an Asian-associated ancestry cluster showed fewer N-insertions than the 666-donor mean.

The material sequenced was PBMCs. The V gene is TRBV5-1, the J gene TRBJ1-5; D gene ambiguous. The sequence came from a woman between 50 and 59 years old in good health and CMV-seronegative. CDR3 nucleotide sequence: TGCGCCAGCAGCTTGGGAGAGGGCGGCAATCAGCCCCAGCATTTT. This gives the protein CASSLGEGGNQPQHF.